This T cell receptor beta chain was obtained from a study of blood T cell repertoires in COVID-19. On the study more broadly: Whether acute or convalescent, the COVID-19 samples came from the United States, Italy and Spain.

Authors' data handling: By means of reference gene primer amplification, nucleated cell counts were estimated. Using immunoSEQ multiplex PCR, the repertoire was profiled, and TCRdb retains in-frame clones only, with some absent. The V and J calls and clone size come from that table; D and trimming were worked out from the DNA. The data show approximately 130,000 clones, with around 85% seen just once and around 4.7% held by the top ten. Germline values: CDR1 SNHLY, CDR2 FYNNEI. The CDR3 is 15 amino acids. V lost 6 bases and J lost 6, with 17 bases in between. This TCR was sampled from a human donor in a cohort sampled during active COVID-19. Sample: peripheral blood. The chain joins TRBV2 to TRBJ2-2; D is perhaps TRBD1 (5 bases). CDR3 in DNA: TGTGCCAGCAGGGAACAGGTTTCTGGTCCCGGGGAGCTGTTTTTT. Translating it yields CASREQVSGPGELFF.